One sample yielded the 23 T cell receptor beta chains listed below, sequenced in a study of PD-1 blockade in classical Hodgkin lymphoma. Time point noted: cycle 4 day 1 (C4D1), after about 6 weeks of nivolumab. Every patient relapsed after autologous stem cell transplantation, and brentuximab vedotin exposure varied. From thawed PBMCs, CD4+ T cells were purified using magnetic negative selection. This table comes from immunoSEQ multiplex PCR, and its TCRdb copy is limited to in-frame clones, with some not included. The sample yields about 17,000 clones, 65% to 80% seen once. The specimen comprised CD4+ T cells from blood, sampled before the fourth cycle of nivolumab. These receptors all come from a human donor with classical Hodgkin lymphoma.

This rearrangement joins TRBV15 to TRBJ1-5, with a possible D match to TRBD1 (5 bases). The CDR3 extends over 15 amino acids. Deletions cut 1 base from V and 0 bases from J, with 7 bases between. Germline CDR1 reads LNHNV; CDR2 reads YYDKDF (reference sequence). CDR3 in amino acids: CATSRGQFSNQPQHF. Written as DNA, the CDR3 is TGTGCCACCAGCAGAGGACAGTTTAGCAATCAGCCCCAGCATTTT.

The gene calls are TRBV5-1 and TRBJ2-1, with TRBD2 matching over 8 bases. The germline CDR1 and CDR2 sequences are SGHRS and YFSETQ. The CDR3 consists of 18 residues. The V gene end was trimmed by 4 bases and the J gene end by 5 bases; junction bases not matched to a gene: 17. CDR3 amino acids: CASSPPAGLAGRHNEQFF. As DNA, the CDR3 is TGCGCCAGCAGCCCACCCGCGGGGCTAGCGGGCAGACACAATGAGCAGTTCTTC.

This clone was picked up one time. The chain employs TRBV19 and TRBJ2-6; D is perhaps TRBD1 (6 bases). Trimming removed 5 bases from V and 0 bases from J, with 14 bases in between. This CDR3 is 17 amino acids long. Germline V CDR1 and CDR2: LNHDA, SQIVND (reference sequence). CDR3 region: CASSVPGQLSGANVLTF. In DNA form, the CDR3 reads TGTGCCAGTAGTGTTCCGGGACAACTCTCTGGGGCCAACGTCCTGACTTTC.

The rearrangement links TRBV5-4 to TRBJ2-7; 7 nucleotides agree with TRBD1. With V trimmed by 4 bases and J by 6 bases, 10 bases remained unmatched. CDR3 length: 14 residues. Germline assignment: CDR1 SGHNT and CDR2 YYREEE (reference sequence). The CDR3: CASSPQTGFSEQYF. In DNA, the CDR3 is TGTGCCAGCAGCCCGCAGACAGGGTTTAGCGAGCAGTACTTC.

This chain joins TRBV5-1 and TRBJ2-5; possible D gene TRBD1, 5 bases. The DNA end is more similar to TRBJ2-7, so the J call may be wrong. Germline V gene data show CDR1 as SGHRS and CDR2 as YFSETQ. The CDR3 spans 14 residues. This CDR3 reads CASSLGTYSYEQYF. CDR3 DNA: TGCGCCAGCAGCTTGGGGACATACTCCTACGAGCAGTACTTC.

In regard to this clone: At one end the junction does not follow the germline gene, possibly because of a read error. V and J are TRBV7-7 and TRBJ2-3, with 8 bases that match TRBD1. CDR1 and CDR2 from the germline V gene are SSHAT and FNYEAQ (reference sequence). The CDR3 contains 12 residues. CDR3 bases: TGTGCTAGCAGCTCAGGGGGCTTGACGCAGTATTTT. Translating gives CASSSGGLTQYF.

This clone appeared once. The chain employs TRBV5-8 and TRBJ2-3; 8 nucleotides match TRBD2. This CDR3 spans 17 amino acids. The trim removed 4 bases at V and 1 base at J, leaving 11 bases unmatched. Germline V lookup: CDR1 SGHTS, CDR2 YDEGEE. The CDR3 loop reads CASSPGLVGGGTDTQYF. CDR3 sequence (DNA): TGTGCCAGCAGCCCGGGACTAGTTGGCGGGGGCACAGATACGCAGTATTTT.

The J gene is TRBJ1-2, the V gene TRBV27; D not certain. Per germline, CDR1 MNHEY and CDR2 SMNVEV (reference sequence). V was pared by 2 bases and J by 7 bases, with 14 bases between. The CDR3 consists of 14 residues. DNA for the CDR3: TGTGCCAGCAGTTTAGGCCTGGGCGGATTTGGCTACACCTTC. This sequence encodes CASSLGLGGFGYTF.

This clone was seen only a few times. The CDR3 reads CASSYQAPYNEQFF. The CDR3 DNA sequence: TGTGCCAGCAGCTACCAAGCCCCCTACAATGAGCAGTTCTTC. The rearrangement uses TRBV6-5 and TRBJ2-1, with D unresolved. The CDR3 is 14 residues long. V was shortened by 6 bases and J by 2 bases, with 11 bases between the two germline ends. Germline V CDR1 and CDR2: MNHEY, SVGAGI.

The chain combines TRBV5-1 with TRBJ2-2; TRBD2 agrees at 8 bases. Per germline, CDR1 SGHRS and CDR2 YFSETQ. Trimming at V came to 0 bases and at J to 5 bases, leaving 6 bases not matched to a gene. The CDR3 length is 16 residues. CDR3 in DNA: TGCGCCAGCAGCTTGGCCGGGACTAGGGGGACCGGGGAGCTGTTTTTT. Its translation is CASSLAGTRGTGELFF.

The CDR3 is CRITDRGQRSSYEQYF. CDR3 sequence (DNA): TGCAGAATCACAGATCGGGGACAGAGAAGCTCCTACGAGCAGTACTTC. This rearrangement joins TRBV29-1 to TRBJ2-7, with TRBD1 matching 7 bases. The CDR3 has 16 amino acids. CDR1 and CDR2 (germline): SQVTM, ANQGSEA.

The chain joins TRBV18 to TRBJ2-6, with D hard to call. V dropped 1 base and J dropped 3 bases, with 10 bases sitting between them. The germline V gene has CDR1 KGHSH and CDR2 LQKENI. CDR3 length: 16 amino acids. The CDR3 DNA reads TGTGCCAGCTCACCACTCGCATCTGGTGGGGCCAACGTCCTGACTTTC. Translated, it gives CASSPLASGGANVLTF.

This clone appeared once. The chain links TRBV10-3 to TRBJ2-3; TRBD1 aligns across 10 bases. V lost 6 bases, J lost 6 bases, and 12 bases stayed unmatched. This CDR3 spans 16 amino acids. Germline V gene data show CDR1 as ENHRY and CDR2 as SYGVKD. CDR3 residues: CAISQAGTGVGDTQYF. The CDR3 DNA reads as TGTGCCATCAGCCAAGCCGGGACAGGGGTCGGGGATACGCAGTATTTT.

The rearrangement joins TRBV5-1 to TRBJ2-7, with D perhaps matching TRBD1 (6 bases). CDR3 size: 14 residues. The V end lost 1 base, the J end lost 3 bases, and 11 bases lay between the germline ends. Germline V gene data show CDR1 as SGHRS and CDR2 as YFSETQ. CDR3 sequence (DNA): TGCGCCAGCAGCTTGTACGGCAGGGGCTACGAGCAGTACTTC. Its protein product is CASSLYGRGYEQYF.

The rearrangement links TRBV7-6 to TRBJ2-7; 8 nucleotides line up with TRBD2. Germline CDR1 and CDR2: SGHVS and FNYEAQ. V was pared by 5 bases and J by 0 bases, with 6 bases of the junction left unmatched. There are 15 residues in the CDR3. Here the CDR3 DNA reads TGTGCCAGCAGCCCTAACGGACTAGCCTCCTACGAGCAGTACTTC. This encodes CASSPNGLASYEQYF.

The rearrangement joins TRBV19 to TRBJ2-7; 12 nucleotides match TRBD2. Germline V lookup: CDR1 LNHDA, CDR2 SQIVND (reference sequence). The CDR3 length is 15 residues. The V and J ends lost 4 bases and 7 bases, in that order; junction bases with no gene match: 8. CDR3 protein: CASSTGGLAGREQYF. The CDR3 DNA reads as TGTGCCAGTAGTACCGGAGGACTAGCGGGAAGGGAGCAGTACTTC.

CDR3 bases: TGTGCCAGCAGACAAACAGGGGAAAAACTGTTTTTT. Protein: CASRQTGEKLFF. V gene TRBV6-5 combines with J gene TRBJ1-4, with D possibly matching TRBD1 (6 bases). The germline gives CDR1 MNHEY, CDR2 SVGAGI. This CDR3 has 12 residues. The V end was cut by 6 bases, the J end by 8 bases, with 10 bases between.

This clone has only a few counts. The J gene is TRBJ2-3, the V gene TRBV16; no firm D call. Germline V gene sequence: CDR1 KGHSY, CDR2 FQNENV. This CDR3 is built from 16 residues. Trimming shortened V by 4 bases and J by 4 bases, and 18 bases separated the two germline ends. The CDR3 DNA sequence: TGTGCCAGCAGCCGAAATTTTGACCAGAGGTCAGATACGCAGTATTTT. Its protein product is CASSRNFDQRSDTQYF.

The rearrangement joins TRBV14 to TRBJ1-4, with 10 bases aligning to TRBD1. This CDR3 comprises 15 residues. V lost 4 bases to trimming and J lost 7 bases; unmatched junction nucleotides: 6. The V gene's germline CDR1 is SGHDN and CDR2 FVKESK. CDR3 residues: CASSRRQGAGEKLFF. In DNA, the CDR3 is TGTGCCAGCAGCCGACGACAGGGGGCTGGTGAAAAACTGTTTTTT.

This chain links TRBV11-2 with TRBJ2-7; D is uncertain. Trimming removed 0 bases from V and 7 bases from J, with 10 bases in between. Germline assignment: CDR1 SGHAT and CDR2 FQNNGV. The CDR3 contains 13 residues. The CDR3 protein is CASSLEGLLEQYF. CDR3 in DNA: TGTGCCAGCAGCTTAGAAGGTCTCCTTGAGCAGTACTTC.

This chain connects TRBV25-1 to TRBJ2-7, with TRBD2 identical over 12 bases. V was clipped by 9 bases and J by 6 bases; unmatched bases: 6. This CDR3 region has 13 residues. The germline V gene has CDR1 MGHDK and CDR2 SYGVNS. CDR3 loop: CASSLAGGSEQYF. The CDR3 DNA reads as TGTGCCAGTTCACTAGCGGGGGGATCCGAGCAGTACTTC.

The table lists this clone with a few counts. The chain carries TRBV18 and TRBJ1-1, with 7 bases fitting TRBD1. Germline values: CDR1 KGHSH, CDR2 LQKENI. The CDR3 covers 15 residues. V dropped 2 bases and J dropped 3; count of bases not matched to a gene: 6. The CDR3 here is CASSPSTGIDTEAFF. For the CDR3, the DNA is TGTGCCAGCTCACCATCGACAGGGATTGACACTGAAGCTTTCTTT. The variable domain in full, with the rest retrieved from reference TRBV18 and TRBJ1-1, is NAGVMQNPRHLVRRRGQEARLRCSPMKGHSHVYWYRQLPEEGLKFMVYLQKENIIDESGMPKERFSAEFPKEGPSILRIQQVVRGDSAAYFCASSPSTGIDTEAFFGQGTRLTVV.

The chain joins TRBV2 to TRBJ2-5; the D is unclear. Germline-derived CDR1 and CDR2 are SNHLY and FYNNEI. Trimming left V 4 bases short and J 4 bases short, with 10 bases between. This CDR3 is built from 13 residues. The chain's CDR3 is CASSAVGRETQYF. The CDR3 nucleotides are TGTGCCAGCAGTGCCGTAGGTCGAGAGACCCAGTACTTC. Using reference TRBV2 and TRBJ2-5 for the parts outside the CDR3, the full variable domain is EPEVTQTPSHQVTQMGQEVILRCVPISNHLYFYWYRQILGQKVEFLVSFYNNEISEKSEIFDDQFSVERPDGSNFTLKIRSTKLEDSAMYFCASSAVGRETQYFGPGTRLLVL.